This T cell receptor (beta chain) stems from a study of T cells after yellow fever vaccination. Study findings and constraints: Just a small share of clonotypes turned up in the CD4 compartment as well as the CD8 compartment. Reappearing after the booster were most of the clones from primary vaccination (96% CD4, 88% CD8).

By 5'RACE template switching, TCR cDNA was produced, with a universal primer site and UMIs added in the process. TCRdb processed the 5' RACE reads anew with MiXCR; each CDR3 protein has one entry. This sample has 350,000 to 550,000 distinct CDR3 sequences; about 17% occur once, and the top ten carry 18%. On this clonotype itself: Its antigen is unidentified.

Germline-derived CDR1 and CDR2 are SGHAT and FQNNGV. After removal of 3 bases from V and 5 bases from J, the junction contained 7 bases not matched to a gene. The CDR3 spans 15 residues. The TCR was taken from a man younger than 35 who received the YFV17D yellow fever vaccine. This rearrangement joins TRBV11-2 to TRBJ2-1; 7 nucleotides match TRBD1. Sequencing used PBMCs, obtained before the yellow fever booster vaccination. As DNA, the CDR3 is TGTGCCAGCAGCTTCCCCGGGACAGAGAACAATGAGCAGTTCTTC. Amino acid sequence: CASSFPGTENNEQFF.